The source of this T cell receptor (beta chain) is a study of regulatory T cells in long-lasting Graves disease. CDR3 size: 15 residues. The V gene's germline CDR1 is ENHRY and CDR2 SYGVKD. V lost 7 bases and J lost 7, with 22 bases in between. Overall study results and limits: Study was limited to peripheral blood, excluding thyroid tissue.

Arm-PCR with iRepertoire HTBI primers amplified the CDR3 regions for these TCR beta libraries. One entry per CDR3 protein, called by TCRdb with MiXCR from the multiplex PCR reads. This sample has hundreds of thousands of distinct CDR3 sequences; around 15% occur once, and the top ten carry 22%. Time point given: newly diagnosed GD, antithyroid drugs for less than 3 months. PBMCs provided the RNA from which the TCR library was made. Patients came through an endocrinology department, and that department was in Xi'an, China. This clonotype has just a few counts. Its target is unknown. The TCR was taken from a female donor with Graves disease. Sequencing was performed on peripheral blood mononuclear cells (PBMCs), taken at new diagnosis, from a patient treated with antithyroid drugs. The rearrangement uses TRBV10-3 and TRBJ1-2; possible D gene TRBD1, 5 bases. CDR3 bases: TGTGCCATCACTGATGGGGCTCAGACCGGAGCTGGCTACACCTTC. It translates to CAITDGAQTGAGYTF.